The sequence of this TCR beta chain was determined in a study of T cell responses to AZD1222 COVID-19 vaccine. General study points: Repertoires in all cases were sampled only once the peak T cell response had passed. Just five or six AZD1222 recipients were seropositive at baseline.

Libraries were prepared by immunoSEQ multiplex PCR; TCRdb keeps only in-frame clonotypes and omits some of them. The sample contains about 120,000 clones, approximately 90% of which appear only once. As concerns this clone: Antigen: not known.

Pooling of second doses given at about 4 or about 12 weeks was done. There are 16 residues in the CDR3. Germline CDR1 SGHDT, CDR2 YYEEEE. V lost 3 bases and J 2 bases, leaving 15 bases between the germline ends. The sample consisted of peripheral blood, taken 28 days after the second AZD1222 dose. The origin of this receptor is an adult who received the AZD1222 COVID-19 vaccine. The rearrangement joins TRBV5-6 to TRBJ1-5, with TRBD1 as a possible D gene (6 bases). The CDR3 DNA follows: TGTGCCAGCAGCTCCCTTGGGGGGCAAGGCAATCAGCCCCAGCATTTT. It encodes CASSSLGGQGNQPQHF.